This TCR beta chain is from a study of T cells expressing NK-cell markers. No DNA is given; TCRdb re-called the 5' RACE reads and lists each CDR3 protein once. The listing records around 280,000 distinct CDR3 sequences. The CDR3 has 12 amino acids. Sequencing was performed on blood T cells: a sorted CD56 or NKG2C T cell subset, CD4+ or CD8+ T cells, or bulk PBMC T cells (not recorded which). This chain links TRBV12-3 or TRBV12-4 with TRBJ1-3. This clonotype was sampled from a man younger than 35 in good health. CDR3 sequence: CASSFGRNTIYF.